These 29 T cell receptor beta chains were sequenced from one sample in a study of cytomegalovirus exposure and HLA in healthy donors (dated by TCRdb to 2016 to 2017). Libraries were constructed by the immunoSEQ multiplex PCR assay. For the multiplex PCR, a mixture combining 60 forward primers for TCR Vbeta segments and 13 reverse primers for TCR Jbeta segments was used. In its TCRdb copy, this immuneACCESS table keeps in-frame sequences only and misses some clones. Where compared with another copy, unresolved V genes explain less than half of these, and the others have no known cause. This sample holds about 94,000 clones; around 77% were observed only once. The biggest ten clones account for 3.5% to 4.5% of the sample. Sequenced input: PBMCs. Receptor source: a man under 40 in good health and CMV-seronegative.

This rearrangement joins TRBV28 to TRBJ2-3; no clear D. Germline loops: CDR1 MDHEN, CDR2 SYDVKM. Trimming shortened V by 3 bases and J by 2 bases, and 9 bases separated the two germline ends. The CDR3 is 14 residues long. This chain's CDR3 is CASSFGGSTDTQYF. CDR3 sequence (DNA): TGTGCCAGCAGTTTTGGCGGATCCACAGATACGCAGTATTTT.

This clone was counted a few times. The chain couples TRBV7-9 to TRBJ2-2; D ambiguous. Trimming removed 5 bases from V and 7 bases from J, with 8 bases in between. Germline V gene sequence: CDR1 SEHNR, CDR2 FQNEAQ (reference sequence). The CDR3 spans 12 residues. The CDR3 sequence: CASSVTVGELFF. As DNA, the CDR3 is TGTGCCAGCAGCGTGACTGTCGGGGAGCTGTTTTTT.

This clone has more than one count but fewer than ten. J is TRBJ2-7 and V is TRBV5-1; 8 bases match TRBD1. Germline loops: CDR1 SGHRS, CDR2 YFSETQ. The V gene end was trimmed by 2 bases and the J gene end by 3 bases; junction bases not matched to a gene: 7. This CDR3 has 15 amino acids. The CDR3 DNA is TGCGCCAGCAGCTTCGCGGACAGGGAAAACTACGAGCAGTACTTC. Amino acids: CASSFADRENYEQYF.

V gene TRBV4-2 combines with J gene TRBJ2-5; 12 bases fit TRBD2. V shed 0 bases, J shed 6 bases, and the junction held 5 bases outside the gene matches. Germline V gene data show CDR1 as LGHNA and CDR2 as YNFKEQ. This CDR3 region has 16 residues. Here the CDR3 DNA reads TGTGCCAGCAGCCAAGAAGCTAGCGGGGGGGCAAAGACCCAGTACTTC. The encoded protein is CASSQEASGGAKTQYF.

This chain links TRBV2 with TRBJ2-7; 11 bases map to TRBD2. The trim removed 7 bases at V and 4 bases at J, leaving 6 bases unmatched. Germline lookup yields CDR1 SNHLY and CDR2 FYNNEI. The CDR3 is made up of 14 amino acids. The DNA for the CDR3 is TGTGCCAGCAACATAGCGGGAGGGGGGTACGAGCAGTACTTC. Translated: CASNIAGGGYEQYF.

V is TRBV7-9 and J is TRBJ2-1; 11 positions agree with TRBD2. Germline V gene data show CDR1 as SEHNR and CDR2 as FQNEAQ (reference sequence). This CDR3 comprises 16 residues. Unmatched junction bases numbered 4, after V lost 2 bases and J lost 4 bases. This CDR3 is CASSLFGTSGYNEQFF. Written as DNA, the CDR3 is TGTGCCAGCAGCTTATTCGGGACTAGCGGTTACAATGAGCAGTTCTTC.

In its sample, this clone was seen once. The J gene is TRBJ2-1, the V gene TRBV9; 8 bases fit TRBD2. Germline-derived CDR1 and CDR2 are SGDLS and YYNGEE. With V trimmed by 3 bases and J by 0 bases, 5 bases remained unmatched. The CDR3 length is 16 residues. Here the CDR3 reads CASSGSGVISYNEQFF. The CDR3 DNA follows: TGTGCCAGCAGCGGTAGCGGGGTAATCTCCTACAATGAGCAGTTCTTC.

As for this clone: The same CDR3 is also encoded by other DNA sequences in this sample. Written as DNA, the CDR3 is TGTGCCAGCAGTTACGGGGTTGGGGGCGGAGAGACCCAGTACTTC. Residues: CASSYGVGGGETQYF. This chain connects TRBV6-5 to TRBJ2-5; maybe TRBD1 (6 bases). There are 15 residues in the CDR3. Per germline, CDR1 MNHEY and CDR2 SVGAGI. The ends were cut back, 2 bases at V and 4 bases at J, with 14 bases in the middle.

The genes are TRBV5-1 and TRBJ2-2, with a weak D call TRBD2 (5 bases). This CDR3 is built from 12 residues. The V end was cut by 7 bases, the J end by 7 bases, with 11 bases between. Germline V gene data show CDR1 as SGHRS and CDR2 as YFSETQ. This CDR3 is CASRPGDGELFF. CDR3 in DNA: TGCGCCAGCCGCCCCGGGGACGGGGAGCTGTTTTTT.

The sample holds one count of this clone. The CDR3 nucleotides are TGTGCCAGCAGCTTAAGGGCAGGGGATCAGCCCCAGCATTTT. Translated: CASSLRAGDQPQHF. This chain uses TRBV13 with TRBJ1-5, with D perhaps TRBD1 (6 bases). Trimming left V 2 bases short and J 5 bases short, with 10 bases between. Germline V gives CDR1 PRHDT, CDR2 FYEKMQ (reference sequence). There are 14 residues in the CDR3.

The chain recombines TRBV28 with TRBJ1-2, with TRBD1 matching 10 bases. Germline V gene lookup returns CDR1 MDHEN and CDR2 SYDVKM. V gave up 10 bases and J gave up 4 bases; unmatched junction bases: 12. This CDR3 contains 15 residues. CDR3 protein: CATFYRDRGGYGYTF. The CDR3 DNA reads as TGTGCCACCTTCTACCGGGACAGGGGAGGCTATGGCTACACCTTC.

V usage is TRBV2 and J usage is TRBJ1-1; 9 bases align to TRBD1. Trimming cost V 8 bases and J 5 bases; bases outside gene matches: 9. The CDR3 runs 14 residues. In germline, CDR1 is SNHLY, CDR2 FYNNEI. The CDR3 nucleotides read TGTGCCAGCGCTGGACAGGGGATTGGGACTGAAGCTTTCTTT. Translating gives CASAGQGIGTEAFF. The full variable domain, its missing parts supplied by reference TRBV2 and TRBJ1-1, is EPEVTQTPSHQVTQMGQEVILRCVPISNHLYFYWYRQILGQKVEFLVSFYNNEISEKSEIFDDQFSVERPDGSNFTLKIRSTKLEDSAMYFCASAGQGIGTEAFFGQGTRLTVV.

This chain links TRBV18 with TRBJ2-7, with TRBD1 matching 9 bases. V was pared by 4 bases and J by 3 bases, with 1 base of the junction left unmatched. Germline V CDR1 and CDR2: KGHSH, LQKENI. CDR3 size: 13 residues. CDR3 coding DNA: TGTGCCAGCTCACGGGACAGGGACTACGAGCAGTACTTC. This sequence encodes CASSRDRDYEQYF.

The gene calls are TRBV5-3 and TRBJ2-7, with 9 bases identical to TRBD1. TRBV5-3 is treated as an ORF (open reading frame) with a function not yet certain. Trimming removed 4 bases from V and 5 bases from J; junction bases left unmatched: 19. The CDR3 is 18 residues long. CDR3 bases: TGTGCCAGAAGCAAAGGCCGGGACAGGGAGCCGGACAGGAACGAGCAGTACTTC. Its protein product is CARSKGRDREPDRNEQYF.

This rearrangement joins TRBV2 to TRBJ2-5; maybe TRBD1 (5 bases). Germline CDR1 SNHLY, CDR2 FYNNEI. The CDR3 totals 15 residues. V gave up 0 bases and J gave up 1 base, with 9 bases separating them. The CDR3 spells CASSEAFTGQETQYF. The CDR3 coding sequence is TGTGCCAGCAGTGAAGCTTTTACAGGCCAAGAGACCCAGTACTTC. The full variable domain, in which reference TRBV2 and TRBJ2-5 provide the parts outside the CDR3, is EPEVTQTPSHQVTQMGQEVILRCVPISNHLYFYWYRQILGQKVEFLVSFYNNEISEKSEIFDDQFSVERPDGSNFTLKIRSTKLEDSAMYFCASSEAFTGQETQYFGPGTRLLVL.

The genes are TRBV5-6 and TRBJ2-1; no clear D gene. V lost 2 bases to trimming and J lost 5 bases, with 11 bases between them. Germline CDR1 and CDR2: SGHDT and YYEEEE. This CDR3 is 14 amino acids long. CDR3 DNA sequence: TGTGCCAGCAGCTTTGGAAAGGCGGACAATGAGCAGTTCTTC. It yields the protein CASSFGKADNEQFF.

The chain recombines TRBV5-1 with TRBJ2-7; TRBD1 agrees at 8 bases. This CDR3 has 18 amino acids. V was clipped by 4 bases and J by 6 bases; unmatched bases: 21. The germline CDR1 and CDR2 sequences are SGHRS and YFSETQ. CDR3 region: CASSHLAGGPTRLSEQYF. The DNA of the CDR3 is TGCGCCAGCAGCCATCTAGCAGGGGGCCCAACAAGACTATCCGAGCAGTACTTC.

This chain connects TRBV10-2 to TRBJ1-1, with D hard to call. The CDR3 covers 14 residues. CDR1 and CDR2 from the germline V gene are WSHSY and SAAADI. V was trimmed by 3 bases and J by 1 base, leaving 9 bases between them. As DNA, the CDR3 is TGCGCCAGCAGTGATGGCTCTTGGAACACTGAAGCTTTCTTT. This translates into CASSDGSWNTEAFF.

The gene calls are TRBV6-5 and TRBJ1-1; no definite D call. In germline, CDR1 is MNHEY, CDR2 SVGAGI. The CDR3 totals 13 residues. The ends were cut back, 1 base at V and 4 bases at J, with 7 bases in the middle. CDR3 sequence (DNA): TGTGCCAGCAGTTACTTTATTGTCACTGAAGCTTTCTTT. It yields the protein CASSYFIVTEAFF.

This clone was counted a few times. In DNA form, the CDR3 reads TGTGCCAGTAGTATAGATCGGGGTCAGCCCCAGCATTTT. This translates into CASSIDRGQPQHF. The gene calls are TRBV19 and TRBJ1-5; D gene uncertain. In germline, CDR1 is LNHDA, CDR2 SQIVND (reference sequence). CDR3 length: 13 amino acids. V lost 0 bases to trimming and J lost 6 bases, with 6 bases between them.

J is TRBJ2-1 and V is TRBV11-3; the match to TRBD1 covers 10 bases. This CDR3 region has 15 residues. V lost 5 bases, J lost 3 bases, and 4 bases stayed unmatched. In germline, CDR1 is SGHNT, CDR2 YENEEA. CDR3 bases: TGTGCCAGCAGCCCCGGACAGGGGGGCTACAATGAGCAGTTCTTC. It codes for CASSPGQGGYNEQFF.

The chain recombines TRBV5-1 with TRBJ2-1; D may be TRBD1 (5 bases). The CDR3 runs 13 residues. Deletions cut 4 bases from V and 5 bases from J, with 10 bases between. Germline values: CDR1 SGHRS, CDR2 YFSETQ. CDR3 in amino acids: CASSTDSHNEQFF. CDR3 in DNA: TGCGCCAGCAGCACCGACAGTCACAATGAGCAGTTCTTC.

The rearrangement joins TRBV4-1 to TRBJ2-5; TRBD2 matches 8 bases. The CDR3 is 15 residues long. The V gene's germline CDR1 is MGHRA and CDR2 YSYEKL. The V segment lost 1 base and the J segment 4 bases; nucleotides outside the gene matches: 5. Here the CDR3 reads CASSQVVGRVETQYF. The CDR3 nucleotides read TGCGCCAGCAGCCAAGTGGTCGGGAGGGTAGAGACCCAGTACTTC.

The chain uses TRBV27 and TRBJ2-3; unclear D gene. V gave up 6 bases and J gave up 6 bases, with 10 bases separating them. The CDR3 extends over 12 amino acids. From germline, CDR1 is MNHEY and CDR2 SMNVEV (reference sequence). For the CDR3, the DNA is TGTGCCAGCAGCCGGTATAGCGATACGCAGTATTTT. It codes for CASSRYSDTQYF.

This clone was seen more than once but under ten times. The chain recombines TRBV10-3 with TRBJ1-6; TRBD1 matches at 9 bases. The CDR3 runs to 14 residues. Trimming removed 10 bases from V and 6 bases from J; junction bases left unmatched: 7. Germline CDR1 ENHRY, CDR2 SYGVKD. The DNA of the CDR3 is TGTGCCACGGAAGGACAGGGGATTAATTCACCCCTCCACTTT. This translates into CATEGQGINSPLHF.

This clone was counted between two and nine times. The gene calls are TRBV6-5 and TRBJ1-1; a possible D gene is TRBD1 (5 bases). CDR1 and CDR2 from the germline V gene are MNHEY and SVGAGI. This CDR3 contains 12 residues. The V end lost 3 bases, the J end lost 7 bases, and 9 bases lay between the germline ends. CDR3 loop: CASSYTGSEAFF. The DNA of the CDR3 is TGTGCCAGCAGTTATACAGGTAGTGAAGCTTTCTTT.

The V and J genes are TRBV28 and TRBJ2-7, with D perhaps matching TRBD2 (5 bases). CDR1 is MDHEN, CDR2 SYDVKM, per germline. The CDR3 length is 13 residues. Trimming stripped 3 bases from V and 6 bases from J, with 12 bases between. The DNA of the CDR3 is TGTGCCAGCAGTTTCCCCGGACTCCGCGAGCAGTACTTC. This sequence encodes CASSFPGLREQYF.

The CDR3: CASSLGTSGGSYEQYF. CDR3 coding DNA: TGCGCCAGCAGCTTGGGGACTAGCGGGGGGTCCTACGAGCAGTACTTC. The gene calls are TRBV5-1 and TRBJ2-7, with 14 bases lining up with TRBD2. The trim removed 0 bases at V and 1 base at J, leaving 0 bases unmatched. Germline V gene data show CDR1 as SGHRS and CDR2 as YFSETQ. The CDR3 has 16 amino acids.

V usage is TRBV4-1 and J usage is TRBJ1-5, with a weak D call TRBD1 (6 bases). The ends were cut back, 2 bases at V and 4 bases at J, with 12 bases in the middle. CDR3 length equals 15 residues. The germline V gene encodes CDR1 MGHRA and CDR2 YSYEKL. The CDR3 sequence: CASSQPVRGNQPQHF. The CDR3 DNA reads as TGCGCCAGCAGCCAACCAGTCAGGGGTAATCAGCCCCAGCATTTT.